A selection of T cell receptor beta chains follows, all from one sample in a study of T-cell reconstitution after alpha-beta-depleted transplantation in children. MiXCR was run by TCRdb on the PCR reads, yielding one entry per CDR3 protein. This table has around 960,000 distinct CDR3 sequences, about 29% appearing once. This sample comprised PBMCs, mostly from graft donor cells, obtained 360 days after TCRalphabeta/CD19-depleted stem cell transplant. These receptors were obtained from a boy under two years old who had a stem cell transplant for SCID, so the T cells may come from the graft donor. CDR3s include the opening cysteine and the closing phenylalanine or tryptophan. Each record gives: CDR3 DNA, CDR3 protein, clone size, J gene, V gene, D gene. A D gene is named only where the DNA matches it firmly. Not all rows give a size; the values are once, few, many and, for expanded clones, a class.

TGTGCCAGCAGTTTCCGGGACAGGGGTAGGAATGAGCAGTTCTTC | CASSFRDRGRNEQFF | . | TRBJ2-1 | TRBV6-5 | TRBD1
TGCGCCAGCAGCGGGCTTTGGGGGACAGATACGCAGTATTTT | CASSGLWGTDTQYF | once | TRBJ2-3 | TRBV5-1 | .
TGTGCCAGCAGTTTTTACGACAGGAGGGACTACGAGCAGTACTTC | CASSFYDRRDYEQYF | . | TRBJ2-7 | TRBV27 | .
TGCAGTGCCGGCGGGGCGGGGGGGAGCACAGATACGCAGTATTTT | CSAGGAGGSTDTQYF | . | TRBJ2-3 | TRBV20-1 | TRBD2
TGTGCCAGCAGCCAACCTGGGACATTCGGAAACACCATATATTTT | CASSQPGTFGNTIYF | few | TRBJ1-3 | TRBV7-6 | .
TGTGCCAGCAGCCCCGGGAGTATACCCACAGATACGCAGTATTTT | CASSPGSIPTDTQYF | many | TRBJ2-3 | TRBV28 | .
TGCGCCAGCAGCTTGAATTCTCCTAACTATGGCTACACCTTC | CASSLNSPNYGYTF | few | TRBJ1-2 | TRBV5-1 | .
TGTGCCAGCAGGTCGACAGGGACAGATACGCAGTATTTT | CASRSTGTDTQYF | . | TRBJ2-3 | TRBV12-3/TRBV12-4 | TRBD1
TGTGCCAGCAGCATTACGGGACAGCTGAACACCGGGGAGCTGTTTTTT | CASSITGQLNTGELFF | many | TRBJ2-2 | TRBV6-5 | TRBD1
TGTGCCACCAGTGATTTATTAGGCATTCAGTACTTC | CATSDLLGIQYF | few | TRBJ2-4 | TRBV24-1 | .
TGTGCCAGCAGCTTACACAAGGGCCCTTCTAACTATGGCTACACCTTC | CASSLHKGPSNYGYTF | . | TRBJ1-2 | TRBV7-9 | .
TGCAGTGCTAGAGATGGGGCTTCTCAAGAGACCCAGTACTTC | CSARDGASQETQYF | many | TRBJ2-5 | TRBV20-1 | .
TGTGCCAGCAGCCAAGAGCACGTAACCAGTACGCAGTATTTT | CASSQEHVTSTQYF | . | TRBJ2-3 | TRBV4-2 | .
TGTGCCAGTAGTATTCAAGATAGCAATCAGCCCCAGCATTTT | CASSIQDSNQPQHF | few | TRBJ1-5 | TRBV19 | .
TGTGCCAGCAGGTCGGGACAGCTGGACTACAATGAGCAGTTCTTC | CASRSGQLDYNEQFF | . | TRBJ2-1 | TRBV28 | TRBD1
TGTGCCAGCACCCTTGGGCGAGCGGACAATGAGCAGTTCTTC | CASTLGRADNEQFF | . | TRBJ2-1 | TRBV12-3/TRBV12-4 | .
TGCGCCAGCAGCTTATGGGGCCTGACTAACTACGAGCAGTACTTC | CASSLWGLTNYEQYF | few | TRBJ2-7 | TRBV5-1 | .
TGTGCCAGCAGCCGCCGAACGGACTTGTCCTGGGGAGATACGCAGTATTTT | CASSRRTDLSWGDTQYF | few | TRBJ2-3 | TRBV3-1 | .
TGCAGTGCTAGCCGGCAGGGGGTTTACAATGAGCAGTTCTTC | CSASRQGVYNEQFF | few | TRBJ2-1 | TRBV20-1 | TRBD1
TGTGCCAGCAACCCTACCGTGGAAGGGACCTCCTACGAGCAGTACTTC | CASNPTVEGTSYEQYF | . | TRBJ2-7 | TRBV6-1 | .
TGTGCCAGCAGCTTAAACTTAGCGCACCGGCAGTATTTT | CASSLNLAHRQYF | . | TRBJ2-3 | TRBV7-8 | .
TGTGCCAGCCGCTTCATTTGGGAGGAGAACGAGCAGTACTTC | CASRFIWEENEQYF | few | TRBJ2-7 | TRBV28 | .
TGCGCCAGCAGCCAGAGGGACAGGACCTCTGGGGCCAACGTCCTGACTTTC | CASSQRDRTSGANVLTF | . | TRBJ2-6 | TRBV5-1 | TRBD1
TGTGCCAGCAGTGGCCGGACCCTACCTTACGAGCAGTACTTC | CASSGRTLPYEQYF | few | TRBJ2-7 | TRBV12-3/TRBV12-4 | .
TGTGCCAGCAGTCGACCTAGCGGGGGGGCCGAGTCTTTGTCAGATACGCAGTATTTT | CASSRPSGGAESLSDTQYF | many | TRBJ2-3 | TRBV6-2/TRBV6-3 | TRBD2
TGTGCCAGCAGTTCATTCGGCGGGGGCACTGAAGCTTTCTTT | CASSSFGGGTEAFF | many | TRBJ1-1 | TRBV25-1 | .
TGTGCCACCAGCAGAGATCGTCGTACCACAGGGAATTACGAGCAGTACTTC | CATSRDRRTTGNYEQYF | few | TRBJ2-7 | TRBV15 | .